The 25 T cell receptor beta chains below were found in one sample sequenced in a study of healthy donors' naive CD4 and CD8 T cells. Each TCR library used roughly 510 ng of total RNA and a linear amplification protocol. TCRdb re-called the reads with MiXCR, one entry per CDR3 protein. The sample includes some 190,000 distinct CDR3 sequences, under 85% of them seen just once. Sequencing was done on a sample of naive CD4+ and CD8+ T cells sorted from blood, pooled from several donors. The source of these receptors is a pool of human donors in good health; the sample pools cells from several healthy donors.

The chain uses TRBV5-6 and TRBJ2-1, with 9 bases aligning to TRBD1. Germline values: CDR1 SGHDT, CDR2 YYEEEE. CDR3 length: 16 amino acids. Trimming cost V 4 bases and J 7 bases; bases outside gene matches: 12. The DNA of the CDR3 is TGTGCCAGCAGCGCTATAACAGGGGGCGCGAATAATGAGCAGTTCTTC. The encoded protein is CASSAITGGANNEQFF.

The J gene is TRBJ1-1, the V gene TRBV29-1; D perhaps matches TRBD1 (5 bases). Germline lookup yields CDR1 SQVTM and CDR2 ANQGSEA. Trimming removed 1 base at V and 7 bases at J, with 16 bases between. The CDR3 is made up of 14 amino acids. This chain's CDR3 is CSVEVARAGGEAFF. The CDR3 bases are TGCAGCGTTGAAGTCGCCAGGGCGGGGGGTGAAGCTTTCTTT. Together with reference TRBV29-1 and TRBJ1-1, the CDR3 gives the full variable domain: SAVISQKPSRDICQRGTSLTIQCQVDSQVTMMFWYRQQPGQSLTLIATANQGSEATYESGFVIDKFPISRPNLTFSTLTVSNMSPEDSSIYLCSVEVARAGGEAFFGQGTRLTVV.

The chain combines TRBV19 with TRBJ2-5; D is unresolved. The length of the CDR3 is 14 residues. The germline V and J ends were trimmed by 5 bases and 1 base, with 11 bases remaining between them. Germline V gene lookup returns CDR1 LNHDA and CDR2 SQIVND (reference sequence). The CDR3 nucleotides are TGTGCCAGTAGTCAACAGAGTCTCCAAGAGACCCAGTACTTC. As protein: CASSQQSLQETQYF.

The chain links TRBV29-1 to TRBJ2-2; D ambiguous. The V end lost 4 bases, the J end lost 3 bases, and 6 bases lay between the germline ends. Looked up from germline, CDR1 is SQVTM and CDR2 is ANQGSEA. The CDR3 has 12 amino acids. Written as DNA, the CDR3 is TGCAGCGTTGTTGGGGACACCGGGGAGCTGTTTTTT. It specifies CSVVGDTGELFF.

CDR3: CASSSGEAGADFNIQYF. CDR3 in DNA: TGTGCCAGCAGCTCTGGGGAAGCGGGCGCCGACTTTAACATTCAGTACTTC. V is TRBV6-6 and J is TRBJ2-4; D is perhaps TRBD2 (6 bases). V lost 6 bases to trimming and J lost 7 bases, with 25 bases between them. Per the germline V gene, CDR1 is MNHNY and CDR2 is SVGAGI (reference sequence). The CDR3 length is 17 residues.

Only a few counts were recorded for this clonotype. The V and J genes are TRBV2 and TRBJ2-7, with 11 bases fitting TRBD1. There are 16 residues in the CDR3. V lost 6 bases, J lost 4 bases, and 11 bases stayed unmatched. CDR1 is SNHLY and CDR2 is FYNNEI in the germline V gene. The chain's CDR3 is CASRGGTGGLYYEQYF. CDR3 bases: TGTGCCAGCAGGGGAGGGACAGGGGGTTTGTATTACGAGCAGTACTTC.

This clonotype was seen just once. The rearrangement uses TRBV4-3 and TRBJ2-2; no firm D call. The V gene's germline CDR1 is LGHNA and CDR2 YSLEER. V lost 4 bases and J lost 4, with 10 bases in between. This CDR3 comprises 14 residues. CDR3 region: CASSRYMATGELFF. The CDR3, as DNA: TGCGCCAGCAGCCGGTACATGGCCACCGGGGAGCTGTTTTTT.

The chain joins TRBV5-1 to TRBJ1-2; D unclear. The CDR3 consists of 15 residues. Germline V lookup: CDR1 SGHRS, CDR2 YFSETQ. V lost 1 base and J lost 2, with 12 bases in between. CDR3: CASSLSTGYNYGYTF. The CDR3 region has the DNA TGCGCCAGCAGCTTGTCAACGGGCTACAACTATGGCTACACCTTC.

This clonotype appeared a few times. V and J are TRBV5-1 and TRBJ2-5; no clear D. This CDR3 has 12 residues. The germline V and J ends were trimmed by 7 bases and 5 bases, with 12 bases remaining between them. The germline V gene encodes CDR1 SGHRS and CDR2 YFSETQ. As DNA, the CDR3 is TGCGCCAGCGGTACTCAAGGCGAGACCCAGTACTTC. Protein: CASGTQGETQYF.

V and J are TRBV29-1 and TRBJ2-3; 16 nucleotides match TRBD2. Trimming cost V 6 bases and J 1 base; bases outside gene matches: 4. Germline V gives CDR1 SQVTM, CDR2 ANQGSEA. The CDR3 contains 16 residues. The CDR3 sequence is CSVGLAGGPGTDTQYF. DNA of the CDR3: TGCAGCGTGGGACTAGCGGGAGGGCCTGGCACAGATACGCAGTATTTT.

The chain links TRBV29-1 to TRBJ2-7; D unclear. V lost 1 base and J lost 1, with 8 bases in between. The CDR3 totals 13 residues. CDR1 SQVTM and CDR2 ANQGSEA come from the germline V gene. The CDR3 sequence is CSVEGAASYEQYF. The CDR3 bases are TGCAGCGTTGAAGGTGCCGCGTCCTACGAGCAGTACTTC.

V and J are TRBV29-1 and TRBJ1-1, with unresolved D. CDR1 is SQVTM, CDR2 ANQGSEA, per germline. The CDR3 is 13 residues long. The V end lost 3 bases, the J end lost 7 bases, and 15 bases lay between the germline ends. The CDR3 nucleotides are TGCAGCGTTGATTTGTTCTATTCGAATGAAGCTTTCTTT. This codes for CSVDLFYSNEAFF.

J is TRBJ1-1 and V is TRBV2; 8 nucleotides match TRBD1. CDR1 and CDR2 (germline): SNHLY, FYNNEI. The junction had 5 bases not matched to a gene; V was cut back by 3 bases and J by 2 bases. The CDR3 is 15 amino acids. This CDR3 reads CASSDDGQGNTEAFF. In DNA, the CDR3 is TGTGCCAGCAGTGATGATGGACAGGGAAACACTGAAGCTTTCTTT.

The chain carries TRBV5-1 and TRBJ2-7; tentatively, D is TRBD1 (5 bases). Germline CDR1 reads SGHRS; CDR2 reads YFSETQ. V lost 0 bases and J 7 bases, leaving 14 bases between the germline ends. This CDR3 contains 14 residues. The CDR3 DNA reads as TGCGCCAGCAGCTTGGAGGGCAGGGTTGAGGAGCAGTACTTC. This gives the protein CASSLEGRVEEQYF.

The sample holds a few counts of this clonotype. This chain links TRBV24-1 with TRBJ2-3, with 11 bases aligning to TRBD2. This CDR3 contains 16 residues. V shed 4 bases and J 3 bases; nucleotides not matched to a gene: 5. Germline assignment: CDR1 KGHDR and CDR2 SFDVKD. CDR3 nucleotides: TGTGCCACCAGTGAGTCGGGACTAGCGGTTACAGATACGCAGTATTTT. Translation: CATSESGLAVTDTQYF.

Here the CDR3 DNA reads TGTGCCAGCAGTTTCCTAGGGACTAGCGGGAGTCTGTACTTC. As protein: CASSFLGTSGSLYF. This chain uses TRBV27 with TRBJ2-7; 14 bases align to TRBD2. The CDR3 contains 14 residues. Looked up from germline, CDR1 is MNHEY and CDR2 is SMNVEV (reference sequence). V dropped 3 bases and J dropped 12; count of bases not matched to a gene: 7.

The chain links TRBV29-1 to TRBJ1-1; D is unresolved. The CDR3 is made up of 13 amino acids. V lost 8 bases, J lost 1 base, and 14 bases lay in between. Germline CDR1 is SQVTM and CDR2 is ANQGSEA. CDR3 bases: TGCAGCCCCTCAGGCCCACGGAACACTGAAGCTTTCTTT. Translation: CSPSGPRNTEAFF.

The CDR3 loop reads CSVVGQGQGSYNEQFF. The CDR3 DNA reads as TGCAGCGTTGTGGGCCAGGGACAGGGGTCCTACAATGAGCAGTTCTTC. The chain employs TRBV29-1 and TRBJ2-1; 10 bases map to TRBD1. The CDR3 is 16 residues long. From germline, CDR1 is SQVTM and CDR2 ANQGSEA. V was pared by 4 bases and J by 1 base, with 7 bases of the junction left unmatched.

The CDR3: CASSYPWTSGAVYEQYF. In DNA form, the CDR3 reads TGTGCCAGCAGTTACCCTTGGACTAGCGGGGCGGTCTACGAGCAGTACTTC. The V call is TRBV6-2 or TRBV6-3, the J call TRBJ2-7; the match to TRBD2 covers 12 bases. CDR3 length: 17 residues. Trimming took 2 bases from V and 3 from J; bases not matched to a gene: 8. Germline CDR1 is MNHEY and CDR2 is SVGEGT.

This clonotype came up once. The rearrangement joins TRBV14 to TRBJ2-1; D is undetermined. Trimming took off 6 bases at V and 5 bases at J, with 14 bases between the two ends. CDR3 length equals 14 residues. Per the germline V gene, CDR1 is SGHDN and CDR2 is FVKESK. CDR3 nucleotide sequence: TGTGCCAGCAGTGTACACATCTTAGACAATGAGCAGTTCTTC. Translating gives CASSVHILDNEQFF.

The chain has TRBV29-1 and TRBJ1-1; D unclear. Germline loops: CDR1 SQVTM, CDR2 ANQGSEA. Trimming stripped 4 bases from V and 11 bases from J, with 20 bases between. The CDR3 spans 13 residues. The CDR3 sequence is CSVGLPLTGGAFF. DNA of the CDR3: TGCAGCGTTGGCCTCCCCCTTACGGGAGGGGCTTTCTTT.

The CDR3 sequence: CSVAAGGGYGYTF. The CDR3 DNA is TGCAGCGTTGCGGCGGGGGGAGGCTATGGCTACACCTTC. The chain uses TRBV29-1 and TRBJ1-2; possibly TRBD1 for D (5 bases). In germline, CDR1 is SQVTM, CDR2 ANQGSEA. The ends were cut back, 4 bases at V and 4 bases at J, with 13 bases in the middle. The CDR3 consists of 13 residues.

J is TRBJ2-7 and V is TRBV6-5; 8 nucleotides agree with TRBD2. Losses at the gene ends were 2 bases for V and 0 bases for J; bases not matched to a gene: 0. The CDR3 is made up of 14 amino acids. Germline CDR1 is MNHEY and CDR2 is SVGAGI. The CDR3 DNA follows: TGTGCCAGCAGTTACACTAGCGGCTCCTACGAGCAGTACTTC. It codes for CASSYTSGSYEQYF.

The gene calls are TRBV14 and TRBJ2-1; TRBD2 agrees at 15 bases. V lost 3 bases and J lost 6; bases outside the gene matches: 3. Germline-derived CDR1 and CDR2 are SGHDN and FVKESK. CDR3 length: 16 amino acids. DNA for the CDR3: TGTGCCAGCAGCCATGGGGGACTAGCGGGAGGCAATGAGCAGTTCTTC. Translated: CASSHGGLAGGNEQFF.

This rearrangement joins TRBV6-2 or TRBV6-3 to TRBJ1-2, with TRBD1 identical over 9 bases. V lost 6 bases, J lost 1 base, and 15 bases stayed unmatched. The CDR3 runs to 18 residues. The germline V gene has CDR1 MNHEY and CDR2 SVGEGT. The CDR3 nucleotides read TGTGCCAGCAGCCTACCGGGACAGGGACTCGGCATTAACTATGGCTACACCTTC. Translating it yields CASSLPGQGLGINYGYTF.